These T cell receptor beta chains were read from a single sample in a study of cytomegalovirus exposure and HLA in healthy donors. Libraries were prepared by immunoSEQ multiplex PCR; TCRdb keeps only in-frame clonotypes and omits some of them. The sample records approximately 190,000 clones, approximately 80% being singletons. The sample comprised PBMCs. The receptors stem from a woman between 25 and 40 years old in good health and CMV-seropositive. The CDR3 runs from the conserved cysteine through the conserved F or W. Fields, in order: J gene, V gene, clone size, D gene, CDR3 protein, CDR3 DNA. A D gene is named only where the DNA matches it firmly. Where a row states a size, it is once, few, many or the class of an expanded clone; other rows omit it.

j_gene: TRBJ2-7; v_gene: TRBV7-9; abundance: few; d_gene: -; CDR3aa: CASSSGSSYEQYF; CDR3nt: TGTGCCAGCAGCTCGGGAAGCTCCTACGAGCAGTACTTC
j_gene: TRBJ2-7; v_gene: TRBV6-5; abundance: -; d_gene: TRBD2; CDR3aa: CASSYFGLAGTYEQYF; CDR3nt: TGTGCCAGCAGTTACTTTGGACTAGCGGGGACCTACGAGCAGTACTTC
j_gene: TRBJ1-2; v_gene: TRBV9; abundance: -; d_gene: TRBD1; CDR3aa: CASSDRGEDYGYTF; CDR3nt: TGTGCCAGCAGTGACAGGGGGGAGGACTATGGCTACACCTTC
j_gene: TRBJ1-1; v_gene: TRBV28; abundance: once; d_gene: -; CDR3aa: CASSAQGRTEAFF; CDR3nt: TGTGCCAGCAGTGCACAGGGACGCACTGAAGCTTTCTTT
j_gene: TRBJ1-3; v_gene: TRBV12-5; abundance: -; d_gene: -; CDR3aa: CASGLVPSSGNTIYF; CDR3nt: TGTGCTAGTGGTTTGGTACCCAGCTCTGGAAACACCATATATTTT
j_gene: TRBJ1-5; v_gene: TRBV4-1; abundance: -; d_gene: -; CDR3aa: CASSQTGVRGTGQPQHF; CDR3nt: TGCGCCAGCAGCCAAACTGGCGTTAGGGGGACGGGCCAGCCCCAGCATTTT
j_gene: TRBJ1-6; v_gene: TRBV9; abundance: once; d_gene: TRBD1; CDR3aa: CASSVTGTDNSPLHF; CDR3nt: TGTGCCAGCAGCGTGACCGGGACAGATAATTCACCCCTCCACTTT
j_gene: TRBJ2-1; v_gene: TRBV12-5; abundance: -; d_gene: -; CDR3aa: CASGFLRGTNEQFF; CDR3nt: TGTGCTAGTGGTTTTTTGCGGGGGACAAATGAGCAGTTCTTC
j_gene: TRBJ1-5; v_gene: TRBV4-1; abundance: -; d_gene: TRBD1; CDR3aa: CASSPLDRGVQPQHF; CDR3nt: TGCGCCAGCAGCCCATTGGACAGGGGGGTTCAGCCCCAGCATTTT
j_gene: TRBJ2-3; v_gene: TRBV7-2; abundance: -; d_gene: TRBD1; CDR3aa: CASSSGTALLTQYF; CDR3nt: TGTGCCAGCAGCTCAGGGACAGCCCTCCTCACGCAGTATTTT
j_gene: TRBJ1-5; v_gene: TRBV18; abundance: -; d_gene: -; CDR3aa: CASSPRREGDQPQHF; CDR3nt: TGTGCCAGCTCACCAAGGCGCGAGGGGGATCAGCCCCAGCATTTT
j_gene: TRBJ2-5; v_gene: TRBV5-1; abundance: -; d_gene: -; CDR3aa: CASSLATANQETQYF; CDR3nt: TGCGCCAGCAGCTTGGCCACAGCAAACCAAGAGACCCAGTACTTC
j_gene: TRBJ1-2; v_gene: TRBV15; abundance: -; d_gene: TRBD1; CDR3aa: CATSRVKTGTRGYTF; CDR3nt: TGTGCCACCAGCAGAGTCAAGACAGGGACGAGAGGCTACACCTTC
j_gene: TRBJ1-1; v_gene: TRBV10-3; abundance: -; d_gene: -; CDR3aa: CAISGQLNTEAFF; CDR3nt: TGTGCCATCAGCGGACAGTTGAACACTGAAGCTTTCTTT
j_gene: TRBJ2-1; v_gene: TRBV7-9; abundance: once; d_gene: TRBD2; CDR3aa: CASGTTYNEQFF; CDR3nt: TGTGCCAGCGGGACTACCTACAATGAGCAGTTCTTC
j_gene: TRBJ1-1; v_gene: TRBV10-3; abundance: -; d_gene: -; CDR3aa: CATIGDTEAFF; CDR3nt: TGTGCCACTATAGGGGACACTGAAGCTTTCTTT
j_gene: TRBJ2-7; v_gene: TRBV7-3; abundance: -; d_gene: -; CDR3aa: CASSPGPDRAYEQYF; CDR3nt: TGTGCCAGCAGCCCCGGCCCTGACAGAGCCTACGAGCAGTACTTC
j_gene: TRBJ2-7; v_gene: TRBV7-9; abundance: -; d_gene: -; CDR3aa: CASSLVRGPQTYEQYF; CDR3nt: TGTGCCAGCAGCTTAGTTAGGGGCCCACAGACCTACGAGCAGTACTTC
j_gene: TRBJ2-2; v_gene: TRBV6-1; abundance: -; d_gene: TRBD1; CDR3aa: CASSELGQGASGELFF; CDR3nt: TGTGCCAGCAGTGAATTGGGGCAGGGGGCTAGCGGGGAGCTGTTTTTT
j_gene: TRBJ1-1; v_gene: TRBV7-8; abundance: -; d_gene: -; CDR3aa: CASSPESVNTEAFF; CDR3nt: TGTGCCAGCAGCCCCGAATCAGTGAACACTGAAGCTTTCTTT
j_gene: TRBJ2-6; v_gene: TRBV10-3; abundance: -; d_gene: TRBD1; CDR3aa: CAISADRGSTGANVLTF; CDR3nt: TGTGCCATCAGTGCGGACAGGGGAAGCACTGGGGCCAACGTCCTGACTTTC
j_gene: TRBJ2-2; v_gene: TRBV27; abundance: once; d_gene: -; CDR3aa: CASRGTPTGELFF; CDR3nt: TGTGCCAGCCGCGGAACCCCCACCGGGGAGCTGTTTTTT
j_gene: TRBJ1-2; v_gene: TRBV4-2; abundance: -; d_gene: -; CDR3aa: CASSLTENYGYTF; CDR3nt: TGTGCCAGCAGCCTCACGGAGAACTATGGCTACACCTTC
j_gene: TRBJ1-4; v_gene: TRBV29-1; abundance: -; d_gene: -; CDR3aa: CSVETGGDEKLFF; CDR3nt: TGCAGCGTTGAAACGGGCGGGGATGAAAAACTGTTTTTT
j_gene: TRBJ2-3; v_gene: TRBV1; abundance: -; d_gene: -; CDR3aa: CTSSQHRGTSTDTQYF; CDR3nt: TGCACCAGCAGCCAACACCGAGGGACTAGCACAGATACGCAGTATTTT
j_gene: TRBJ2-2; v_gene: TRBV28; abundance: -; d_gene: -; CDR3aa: CASAAGATGELFF; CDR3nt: TGTGCCAGCGCCGCGGGGGCCACCGGGGAGCTGTTTTTT
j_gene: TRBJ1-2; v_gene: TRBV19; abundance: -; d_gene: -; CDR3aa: CASRTGIYGYTF; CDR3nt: TGTGCCAGTAGGACAGGTATCTATGGCTACACCTTC
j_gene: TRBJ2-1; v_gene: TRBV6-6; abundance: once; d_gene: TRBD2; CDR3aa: CASSYRAGGLENEQFF; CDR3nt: TGTGCCAGCAGTTACAGGGCGGGGGGGCTCGAAAATGAGCAGTTCTTC
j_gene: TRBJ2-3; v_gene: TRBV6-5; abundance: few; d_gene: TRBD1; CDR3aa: CASSYGDRESSDTQYF; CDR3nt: TGTGCCAGCAGTTATGGGGACAGGGAAAGTTCGGATACGCAGTATTTT
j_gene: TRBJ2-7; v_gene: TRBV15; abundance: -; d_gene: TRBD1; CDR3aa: CATSRDHATGAEQYF; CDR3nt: TGTGCCACCAGCAGAGATCACGCGACAGGGGCCGAGCAGTACTTC
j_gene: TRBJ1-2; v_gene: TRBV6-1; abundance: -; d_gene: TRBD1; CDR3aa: CANSQTGNYGYTF; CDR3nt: TGTGCCAACAGCCAGACAGGGAATTATGGCTACACCTTC
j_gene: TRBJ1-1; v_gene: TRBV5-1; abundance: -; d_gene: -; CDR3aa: CASSPVQGNTEAFF; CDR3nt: TGCGCCAGCAGCCCCGTACAGGGGAACACTGAAGCTTTCTTT
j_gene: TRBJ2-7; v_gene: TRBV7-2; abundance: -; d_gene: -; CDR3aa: CASSLKGRSVLFYEQYF; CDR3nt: TGTGCCAGCAGCTTAAAGGGGCGGTCCGTGCTTTTCTACGAGCAGTACTTC
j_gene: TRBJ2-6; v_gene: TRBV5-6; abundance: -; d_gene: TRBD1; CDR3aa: CASSMQGAGANVLTF; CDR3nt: TGTGCCAGCAGCATGCAGGGGGCTGGGGCCAACGTCCTGACTTTC
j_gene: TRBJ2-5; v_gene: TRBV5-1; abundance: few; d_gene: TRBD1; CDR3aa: CASSLGTGGETQYF; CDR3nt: TGCGCCAGCAGCCTCGGGACAGGGGGAGAGACCCAGTACTTC
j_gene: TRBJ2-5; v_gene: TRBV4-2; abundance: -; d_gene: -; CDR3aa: CASNTSGGQGETQYF; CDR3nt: TGTGCCAGCAACACCTCAGGGGGGCAGGGAGAGACCCAGTACTTC
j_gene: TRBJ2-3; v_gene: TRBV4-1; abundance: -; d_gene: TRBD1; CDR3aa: CASSPKGDRATDTQYF; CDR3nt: TGCGCCAGCAGCCCAAAAGGGGACAGGGCCACAGATACGCAGTATTTT
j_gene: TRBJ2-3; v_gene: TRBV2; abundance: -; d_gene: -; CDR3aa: CASNPQGGYTDTQYF; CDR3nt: TGTGCCAGCAACCCACAGGGGGGGTACACAGATACGCAGTATTTT
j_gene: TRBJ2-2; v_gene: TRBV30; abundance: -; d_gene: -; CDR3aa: CAWSTTTRITGELFF; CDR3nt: TGTGCCTGGAGTACCACGACACGAATCACCGGGGAGCTGTTTTTT
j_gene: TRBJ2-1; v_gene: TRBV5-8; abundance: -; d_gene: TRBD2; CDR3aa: CASSSGLASYNEQFF; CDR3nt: TGTGCCAGCAGCTCCGGACTAGCCTCCTACAATGAGCAGTTCTTC
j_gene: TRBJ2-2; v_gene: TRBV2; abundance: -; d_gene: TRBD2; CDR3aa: CAITSVTGELFF; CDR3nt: TGTGCCATTACTAGCGTCACCGGGGAGCTGTTTTTT
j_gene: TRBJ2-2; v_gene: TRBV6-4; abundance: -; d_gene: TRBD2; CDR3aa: CASSWTSGGVNTGELFF; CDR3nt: TGTGCCAGCAGTTGGACTAGCGGGGGCGTCAACACCGGGGAGCTGTTTTTT
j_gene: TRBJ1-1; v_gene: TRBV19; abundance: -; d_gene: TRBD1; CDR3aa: CASTTPGTGGTEAFF; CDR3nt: TGTGCCAGTACCACTCCCGGGACAGGGGGCACTGAAGCTTTCTTT
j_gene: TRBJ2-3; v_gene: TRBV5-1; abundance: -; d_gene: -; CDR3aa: CASSLVGRSTDTQYF; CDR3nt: TGCGCCAGCAGCTTGGTGGGGCGAAGCACAGATACGCAGTATTTT
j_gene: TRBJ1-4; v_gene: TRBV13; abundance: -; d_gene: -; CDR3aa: CASRGQEEEKLFF; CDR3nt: TGTGCCAGCAGAGGGCAGGAGGAGGAAAAACTGTTTTTT
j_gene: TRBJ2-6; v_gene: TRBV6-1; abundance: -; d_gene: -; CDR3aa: CASSTGISGANVLTF; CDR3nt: TGTGCCAGCAGCACAGGAATCTCTGGGGCCAACGTCCTGACTTTC
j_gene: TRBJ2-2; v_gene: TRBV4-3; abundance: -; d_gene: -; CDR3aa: CASSPPLNTGELFF; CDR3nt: TGCGCCAGCAGCCCCCCCCTAAACACCGGGGAGCTGTTTTTT
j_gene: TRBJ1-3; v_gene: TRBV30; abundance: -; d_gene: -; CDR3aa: CAWSDLLGNTIYF; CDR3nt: TGTGCCTGGAGTGATCTCTTAGGAAACACCATATATTTT
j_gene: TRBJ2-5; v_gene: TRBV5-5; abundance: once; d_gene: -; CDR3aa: CASSLPQGGETQYF; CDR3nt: TGTGCCAGCAGCTTGCCACAGGGAGGGGAGACCCAGTACTTC
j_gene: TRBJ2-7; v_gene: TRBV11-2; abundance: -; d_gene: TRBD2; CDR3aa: CASRRLAGNYEQYF; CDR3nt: TGTGCCAGCAGACGACTAGCGGGTAACTACGAGCAGTACTTC
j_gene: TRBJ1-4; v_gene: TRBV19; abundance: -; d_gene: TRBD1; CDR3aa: CASSPGGTGVEKLFF; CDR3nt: TGTGCCAGTAGTCCTGGAGGGACAGGGGTTGAAAAACTGTTTTTT
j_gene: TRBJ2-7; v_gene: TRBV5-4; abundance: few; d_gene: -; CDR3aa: CASRRSPTYEQYF; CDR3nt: TGTGCCAGCCGCCGAAGCCCTACCTACGAGCAGTACTTC
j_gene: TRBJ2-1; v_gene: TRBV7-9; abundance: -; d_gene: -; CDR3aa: CASSPDSSLRFNEQFF; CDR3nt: TGTGCCAGCAGCCCGGACAGCTCCTTAAGGTTCAATGAGCAGTTCTTC
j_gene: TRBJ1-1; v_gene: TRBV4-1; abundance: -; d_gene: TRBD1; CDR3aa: CASSQGDRVSTEAFF; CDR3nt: TGCGCCAGCAGCCAAGGTGACAGGGTTAGCACTGAAGCTTTCTTT
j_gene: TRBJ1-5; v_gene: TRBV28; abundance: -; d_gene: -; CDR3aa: CASSTPRGQGQPQHF; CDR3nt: TGTGCCAGCAGTACTCCGCGGGGGCAGGGTCAGCCCCAGCATTTT
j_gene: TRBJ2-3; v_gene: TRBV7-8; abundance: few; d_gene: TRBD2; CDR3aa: CASSSGTSPSTDTQYF; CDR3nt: TGTGCCAGCAGCTCCGGGACTAGCCCTAGCACAGATACGCAGTATTTT
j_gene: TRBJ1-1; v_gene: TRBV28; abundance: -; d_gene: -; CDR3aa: CASSFRGGIKPEAFF; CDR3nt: TGTGCCAGCAGTTTTCGCGGAGGAATCAAGCCTGAAGCTTTCTTT
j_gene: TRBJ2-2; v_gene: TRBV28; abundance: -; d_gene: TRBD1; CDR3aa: CASSRSRGLNTGELFF; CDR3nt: TGTGCCAGCAGTCGAAGCAGGGGGTTGAACACCGGGGAGCTGTTTTTT
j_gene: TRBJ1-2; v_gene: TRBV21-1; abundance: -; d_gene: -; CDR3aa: CASSPPRGFYGYTF; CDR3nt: TGTGCCAGCAGCCCGCCGCGGGGATTCTATGGCTACACCTTC
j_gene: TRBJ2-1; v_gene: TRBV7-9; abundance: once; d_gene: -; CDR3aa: CASSLGQGIRNEQFF; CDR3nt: TGTGCCAGCAGCTTGGGGCAGGGGATAAGGAATGAGCAGTTCTTC